This T cell receptor beta chain derives from a study of T cell changes during pregnancy in multiple sclerosis. Profiling relied on immunoSEQ multiplex PCR, and the TCRdb table lists in-frame clones only, not all of them. The table includes 69,000 or so clones, around 94% detected once. Germline CDR1 and CDR2: ENHRY and SYGVKD. The CDR3 is made up of 15 amino acids. With V trimmed by 5 bases and J by 3 bases, 6 bases remained unmatched. This clone occurred once. Sequencing was performed on peripheral blood, taken before pregnancy. The J gene is TRBJ2-7, the V gene TRBV10-3, with 11 bases fitting TRBD2. The TCR comes from a female donor with multiple sclerosis, enrolled in a pregnancy study. The CDR3 reads CAISLAGGPNYEQYF. The CDR3, as DNA: TGTGCCATCAGTTTAGCGGGAGGGCCTAACTACGAGCAGTACTTC.